The 23 T cell receptor beta chains listed next were all sequenced from one sample in a study of cytomegalovirus exposure and HLA in healthy donors. The PCR contained 60 Vbeta and 13 Jbeta primers. The method was immunoSEQ multiplex PCR; TCRdb's version includes in-frame clones alone and lacks a portion of them. The repertoire holds hundreds of thousands of clones, roughly four fifths seen once, with 1.3% to 1.5% in the top ten. The sequenced material came from PBMCs. The source is a girl between 10 and 17 years old in good health and CMV-seronegative.

The chain is built from TRBV5-1 and TRBJ1-4, with a tentative D call TRBD1 (6 bases). Germline loops: CDR1 SGHRS, CDR2 YFSETQ. The CDR3 sequence is 14 residues long. V was shortened by 5 bases and J by 6 bases, with 14 bases between the two germline ends. The CDR3 sequence: CASSSGEVYEKLFF. The CDR3 nucleotides read TGCGCCAGCAGTTCAGGGGAAGTCTATGAAAAACTGTTTTTT.

The CDR3 DNA reads TGTGCCAGCAGTTGGACTAGCGGGAGACTTGAGCAGTACTTC. Translating gives CASSWTSGRLEQYF. J is TRBJ2-7 and V is TRBV27; 13 positions match TRBD2. The J segment lost 7 bases and the V segment lost 4 bases, leaving 4 bases of the junction unmatched. CDR1 is MNHEY and CDR2 is SMNVEV in the germline V gene (reference sequence). CDR3 size: 14 residues.

The sample holds one count of this clone. The J gene is TRBJ2-2, the V gene TRBV28; tentatively, D is TRBD1 (5 bases). The germline V and J ends were trimmed by 6 bases and 5 bases, with 7 bases remaining between them. The CDR3 consists of 12 residues. Germline values: CDR1 MDHEN, CDR2 SYDVKM. The DNA for the CDR3 is TGTGCCAGCAGGGCAGGGACCGGGGAGCTGTTTTTT. It codes for CASRAGTGELFF. The variable domain in full, completed from reference TRBV28 and TRBJ2-2, reads DVKVTQSSRYLVKRTGEKVFLECVQDMDHENMFWYRQDPGLGLRLIYFSYDVKMKEKGDIPEGYSVSREKKERFSLILESASTNQTSMYLCASRAGTGELFFGEGSRLTVL.

This clone came up once. The chain uses TRBV28 and TRBJ1-4; 9 bases match TRBD1. CDR1 and CDR2 from the germline V gene are MDHEN and SYDVKM. This CDR3 is 15 amino acids long. J was trimmed by 2 bases and V by 5 bases; bases with no gene match: 3. The CDR3 loop is CASSEQGATNEKLFF. Here the CDR3 DNA reads TGTGCCAGCAGTGAACAGGGGGCCACTAATGAAAAACTGTTTTTT. The full variable domain, with the rest looked up from reference TRBV28 and TRBJ1-4, is DVKVTQSSRYLVKRTGEKVFLECVQDMDHENMFWYRQDPGLGLRLIYFSYDVKMKEKGDIPEGYSVSREKKERFSLILESASTNQTSMYLCASSEQGATNEKLFFGSGTQLSVL.

This clone was found once. The same CDR3 can be traced to other DNA sequences in this sample. The chain couples TRBV7-9 to TRBJ2-5; 7 bases fit TRBD2. Trimming cost V 2 bases and J 4 bases; bases outside gene matches: 1. Germline CDR1 and CDR2: SEHNR and FQNEAQ (reference sequence). The CDR3 length is 13 residues. CDR3 protein: CASSLSGGETQYF. DNA of the CDR3: TGTGCCAGCAGCTTATCGGGAGGAGAGACCCAGTACTTC. The full variable domain, completed using reference TRBV7-9 and TRBJ2-5, is DTGVSQNPRHKITKRGQNVTFRCDPISEHNRLYWYRQTLGQGPEFLTYFQNEAQLEKSRLLSDRFSAERPKGSFSTLEIQRTEQGDSAMYLCASSLSGGETQYFGPGTRLLVL.

The chain uses TRBV18 and TRBJ1-5; D possibly corresponds to TRBD1 (5 bases). V was clipped by 5 bases and J by 5 bases, with 10 bases between them. Looked up from germline, CDR1 is KGHSH and CDR2 is LQKENI. The CDR3 consists of 13 residues. The CDR3 protein is CASSSQGYQPQHF. DNA for the CDR3: TGTGCCAGCTCATCCCAGGGCTATCAGCCCCAGCATTTT.

In this sample, this clone turned up once. The gene calls are TRBV28 and TRBJ1-2; tentative D call: TRBD1 (5 bases). The germline V gene has CDR1 MDHEN and CDR2 SYDVKM. With 6 bases removed from V and 4 bases from J, the gap between germline ends came to 24 bases. The CDR3 loop spans 17 amino acids. CDR3 sequence reads: CASRSAGLQVDSYGYTF. CDR3 nucleotide sequence: TGTGCCAGCAGATCTGCGGGACTGCAGGTGGATTCCTATGGCTACACCTTC.

The rearrangement uses TRBV28 and TRBJ2-7; TRBD2 matches at 7 bases. There are 13 residues in the CDR3. The V gene end was trimmed by 5 bases and the J gene end by 3 bases; junction bases not matched to a gene: 4. Germline V gives CDR1 MDHEN, CDR2 SYDVKM. The CDR3 loop reads CASSQLADYEQYF. CDR3 DNA: TGTGCCAGCAGTCAGCTAGCGGACTACGAGCAGTACTTC.

The rearrangement uses TRBV14 and TRBJ1-1; D is possibly TRBD1 (6 bases). The CDR3 is 16 residues long. Germline lookup yields CDR1 SGHDN and CDR2 FVKESK. Trimming took off 1 base at V and 1 base at J, with 13 bases between the two ends. The CDR3 DNA sequence: TGTGCCAGCAGCCAAGTGGGAGGGGGGGCGAACACTGAAGCTTTCTTT. This gives the protein CASSQVGGGANTEAFF.

V is TRBV29-1 and J is TRBJ1-1; 12 positions match TRBD1. This CDR3 is built from 15 residues. V lost 7 bases and J lost 6; bases outside the gene matches: 12. The germline V gene encodes CDR1 SQVTM and CDR2 ANQGSEA. CDR3 in DNA: TGCAGCGCAGGGGACAGGGGGCGCGGCAGGGCTGAAGCTTTCTTT. Amino acid sequence: CSAGDRGRGRAEAFF.

The chain employs TRBV7-6 and TRBJ1-1; weak D call: TRBD1 (5 bases). Germline CDR1 reads SGHVS; CDR2 reads FNYEAQ. The CDR3 length is 16 residues. V lost 5 bases to trimming and J lost 7 bases, with 23 bases between them. In DNA form, the CDR3 reads TGTGCCAGCAGCCCAGTAGCGGGACTATTGAAGGGTGAAGCTTTCTTT. Protein sequence: CASSPVAGLLKGEAFF.

The chain employs TRBV5-1 and TRBJ2-7; maybe TRBD2 (5 bases). V lost 1 base and J 4 bases, leaving 24 bases between the germline ends. The CDR3 is 18 residues long. From germline, CDR1 is SGHRS and CDR2 YFSETQ. Here the CDR3 reads CASSLSNELGIGKYEQYF. The CDR3, as DNA: TGCGCCAGCAGCTTGTCGAACGAATTAGGTATCGGGAAATACGAGCAGTACTTC.

CDR3 sequence: CASSLSYSYEQYF. In nucleotides, the CDR3 is TGTGCCAGCAGCTTGTCCTACAGCTACGAGCAGTACTTC. J is TRBJ2-7 and V is TRBV13; D unresolved. Germline V gives CDR1 PRHDT, CDR2 FYEKMQ (reference sequence). CDR3 length: 13 amino acids. The V end was cut by 3 bases, the J end by 3 bases, with 9 bases between.

The chain is built from TRBV25-1 and TRBJ2-3; 8 bases map to TRBD1. In germline, CDR1 is MGHDK, CDR2 SYGVNS. Trimming took 3 bases from V and 2 from J; bases not matched to a gene: 4. The CDR3 has 15 residues. The CDR3 DNA sequence: TGTGCCAGCAGTGAGTCAGGGGGCGTCACAGATACGCAGTATTTT. It encodes CASSESGGVTDTQYF.

The V call is TRBV6-1, the J call TRBJ1-2, with 10 bases lining up with TRBD1. CDR3 length equals 14 residues. The trim removed 5 bases at V and 2 bases at J, leaving 2 bases unmatched. Germline assignment: CDR1 MNHNS and CDR2 SASEGT. CDR3 sequence reads: CASSRQGANYGYTF. CDR3 DNA: TGTGCCAGCAGTAGACAGGGGGCGAACTATGGCTACACCTTC.

The chain links TRBV27 to TRBJ2-7, with D perhaps matching TRBD1 (6 bases). The CDR3 has 12 residues. V was trimmed by 2 bases and J by 4 bases, leaving 6 bases between them. Germline CDR1 is MNHEY and CDR2 is SMNVEV (reference sequence). CDR3 DNA sequence: TGTGCCAGCAGTTTAACAGGGTACGAGCAGTACTTC. It translates to CASSLTGYEQYF.

In its sample, this clone was seen a few times. The J gene is TRBJ1-5, the V gene TRBV6-6; D ambiguous. The germline CDR1 and CDR2 sequences are MNHNY and SVGAGI (reference sequence). V was cut by 11 bases and J by 0 bases, with 14 bases left in between. This CDR3 is 14 amino acids long. The CDR3 DNA follows: TGTGCCGTCAATGCGGGCAGTAGCAATCAGCCCCAGCATTTT. Protein: CAVNAGSSNQPQHF.

CDR3 in amino acids: CASSLVKAGPNQPQHF. CDR3 nucleotides: TGTGCCAGCAGTTTGGTCAAGGCGGGACCCAATCAGCCCCAGCATTTT. J is TRBJ1-5 and V is TRBV28; TRBD1 is a possible D gene (5 bases). Between the trimmed V and J ends, which lost 3 bases and 3 bases, there was a span of 15 bases. Germline CDR1 is MDHEN and CDR2 is SYDVKM. The CDR3 sequence is 16 residues long.

The chain uses TRBV2 and TRBJ2-7, with D possibly being TRBD2 (6 bases). The germline gives CDR1 SNHLY, CDR2 FYNNEI. This CDR3 has 15 residues. Trimming cost V 2 bases and J 2 bases, with 13 bases left between them. CDR3 protein: CASSEQASATYEQYF. CDR3 DNA sequence: TGTGCCAGCAGTGAACAGGCTAGCGCTACCTACGAGCAGTACTTC. The whole variable domain, filled in from reference TRBV2 and TRBJ2-7, reads EPEVTQTPSHQVTQMGQEVILRCVPISNHLYFYWYRQILGQKVEFLVSFYNNEISEKSEIFDDQFSVERPDGSNFTLKIRSTKLEDSAMYFCASSEQASATYEQYFGPGTRLTVT.

This chain connects TRBV2 to TRBJ1-4; D perhaps matches TRBD1 (6 bases). V was shortened by 8 bases and J by 8 bases, with 12 bases between the two germline ends. Germline V gene sequence: CDR1 SNHLY, CDR2 FYNNEI. The CDR3 extends over 12 amino acids. CDR3 sequence (DNA): TGTGCCAGCCAACGAAGGGGGGAAAAACTGTTTTTT. Encoded protein: CASQRRGEKLFF. The variable domain in full, with the rest retrieved from reference TRBV2 and TRBJ1-4, is EPEVTQTPSHQVTQMGQEVILRCVPISNHLYFYWYRQILGQKVEFLVSFYNNEISEKSEIFDDQFSVERPDGSNFTLKIRSTKLEDSAMYFCASQRRGEKLFFGSGTQLSVL.

The V gene is TRBV13, the J gene TRBJ2-3; a weak D match, TRBD2 (7 bases). The CDR3 covers 14 residues. V dropped 5 bases and J dropped 4 bases, with 13 bases sitting between them. Germline loops: CDR1 PRHDT, CDR2 FYEKMQ (reference sequence). CDR3 bases: TGTGCCAGCAGCAAGGGGGGGGAAGCAGATACGCAGTATTTT. Translation gives CASSKGGEADTQYF.

The chain joins TRBV7-9 to TRBJ2-7; D is undetermined. CDR3 length equals 13 residues. Germline values: CDR1 SEHNR, CDR2 FQNEAQ (reference sequence). The V gene lost 4 bases and the J gene lost 0 bases, with 7 bases spanning the gap. CDR3 residues: CASSSKSSYEQYF. CDR3 nucleotides: TGTGCCAGCAGCTCAAAATCCTCCTACGAGCAGTACTTC.

Only one count was recorded for this clone. The chain links TRBV28 to TRBJ1-1; TRBD1 aligns across 8 bases. Germline V gene lookup returns CDR1 MDHEN and CDR2 SYDVKM. This CDR3 has 15 residues. J gave up 1 base and V 5 bases, and 6 bases lay outside the gene matches. The CDR3 bases are TGTGCCAGCAGTATTCGCGGACAGGGGAACACTGAAGCTTTCTTT. Protein: CASSIRGQGNTEAFF.